These 29 T cell receptor beta chains originate from one sample sequenced in a study of blood T cell repertoires in COVID-19. The table came from immunoSEQ multiplex PCR; TCRdb's copy has only in-frame clones and leaves some out. Here the sample spans approximately 270,000 clones, roughly nine tenths being singletons. Sequencing was performed on peripheral blood. The source of these receptors is a man aged 18 to 30 with active or convalescent COVID-19.

The chain employs TRBV9 and TRBJ1-5; no clear D. V lost 0 bases and J 7 bases, leaving 8 bases between the germline ends. CDR3 length: 13 residues. Germline V gives CDR1 SGDLS, CDR2 YYNGEE. CDR3 region: CASSVGGSQPQHF. The CDR3 nucleotides are TGTGCCAGCAGCGTAGGAGGAAGCCAGCCCCAGCATTTT. Using reference TRBV9 and TRBJ1-5 for the parts outside the CDR3, the full variable domain is DSGVTQTPKHLITATGQRVTLRCSPRSGDLSVYWYQQSLDQGLQFLIQYYNGEERAKGNILERFSAQQFPDLHSELNLSSLELGDSALYFCASSVGGSQPQHFGDGTRLSIL.

This chain uses TRBV3-1 (or the pseudogene TRBV3-2) with TRBJ1-2; no reliable D call. Trimming shortened V by 3 bases and J by 8 bases, and 16 bases separated the two germline ends. Germline values: CDR1 LGHDT, CDR2 YNNKEL (reference sequence). The CDR3 is 14 amino acids. The CDR3 protein is CASSHPSRPRGYTF. As DNA, the CDR3 is TGTGCCAGCAGCCATCCTTCTAGACCTCGGGGCTACACCTTC.

The chain uses TRBV21-1 and TRBJ1-4; the table assigns TRBD1, which was not confirmed against the DNA. TRBV21-1 corresponds to a pseudogene. This CDR3 has 14 residues. The chain's CDR3 is CASSPTDVNEKLFF. CDR3 DNA: TGTGCCAGCAGCCCGACAGACGTAAATGAAAAACTGTTTTTT.

A word on this clone: The sample carries other DNA sequences with the same CDR3. The rearrangement joins TRBV7-2 to TRBJ2-2; 8 nucleotides match TRBD2. J lost 4 bases, V lost 6 bases, and 7 bases had no gene match. The CDR3 covers 15 residues. Germline V gene sequence: CDR1 SGHTA, CDR2 FQGNSA. This CDR3 is CASSLGLAGTGELFF. DNA for the CDR3: TGTGCCAGCAGTTTGGGGCTAGCGGGCACCGGGGAGCTGTTTTTT.

This sequence joins TRBV7-3 and TRBJ2-1; D possibly corresponds to TRBD1 (6 bases). V lost 5 bases and J lost 6, with 14 bases in between. Germline assignment: CDR1 SGHTA and CDR2 FQGTGA. The CDR3 length is 14 residues. CDR3 residues: CASSPDRTSNEQFF. Written as DNA, the CDR3 is TGTGCCAGCAGCCCCGACAGGACCTCCAATGAGCAGTTCTTC.

The chain combines TRBV5-4 with TRBJ1-1; 11 bases agree with TRBD1. The CDR3 loop spans 16 amino acids. Germline lookup yields CDR1 SGHNT and CDR2 YYREEE (reference sequence). The trim removed 4 bases at V and 4 bases at J, leaving 9 bases unmatched. The CDR3: CASSPGTGGGGTEAFF. CDR3 DNA: TGTGCCAGCAGCCCAGGGACAGGGGGTGGGGGCACTGAAGCTTTCTTT.

Only a few counts were recorded for this clone. This chain links TRBV27 with TRBJ1-2; unclear D gene. V was cut by 2 bases and J by 6 bases, with 13 bases left in between. Per the germline V gene, CDR1 is MNHEY and CDR2 is SMNVEV (reference sequence). The CDR3 loop spans 14 amino acids. The CDR3 protein is CASSLGEGTDGYTF. DNA of the CDR3: TGTGCCAGCAGTTTAGGAGAGGGTACGGATGGCTACACCTTC.

The chain is built from TRBV11-2 and TRBJ2-1; D may be TRBD2 (6 bases). The germline CDR1 and CDR2 sequences are SGHAT and FQNNGV. The CDR3 contains 16 residues. The V end was cut by 3 bases, the J end by 9 bases, with 21 bases between. This CDR3 is CASSFPLHGRRGEQFF. The CDR3 DNA reads as TGTGCCAGCAGCTTCCCCTTACATGGAAGGAGGGGTGAGCAGTTCTTC.

The CDR3 here is CASSQRGGGGTDTQYF. CDR3 nucleotide sequence: TGTGCCAGCAGCCAAAGGGGCGGGGGTGGCACAGATACGCAGTATTTT. The chain is built from TRBV14 and TRBJ2-3; TRBD2 matches at 7 bases. Unmatched junction bases numbered 6, after V lost 2 bases and J lost 1 base. The CDR3 spans 16 residues. CDR1 is SGHDN, CDR2 FVKESK, per germline.

This clone was seen a few times. The CDR3 spells CASSEARRGTEAFF. The CDR3 region has the DNA TGTGCCAGCAGTGAAGCGAGGCGGGGCACTGAAGCTTTCTTT. The chain is built from TRBV6-1 and TRBJ1-1; D not certain. Germline V CDR1 and CDR2: MNHNS, SASEGT. Trimming left V 0 bases short and J 4 bases short, with 9 bases between. The CDR3 length is 14 residues.

The chain carries TRBV27 and TRBJ1-5; D unclear. Germline V gives CDR1 MNHEY, CDR2 SMNVEV (reference sequence). The length of the CDR3 is 14 residues. The V end was cut by 4 bases, the J end by 6 bases, with 13 bases between. As DNA, the CDR3 is TGTGCCAGCAGTTCTTTGCAATCAGGTCAGCCCCAGCATTTT. Residues: CASSSLQSGQPQHF.

This chain uses TRBV28 with TRBJ2-1; tentative D call: TRBD1 (5 bases). This CDR3 contains 16 residues. Germline V CDR1 and CDR2: MDHEN, SYDVKM. V shed 9 bases and J shed 3 bases, with 21 bases lying between them. CDR3 loop: CARPPPRQLYYNEQFF. Written as DNA, the CDR3 is TGTGCCAGGCCACCACCCAGACAGCTATACTACAATGAGCAGTTCTTC.

V gene TRBV5-1 combines with J gene TRBJ1-3, with TRBD1 identical over 10 bases. Per germline, CDR1 SGHRS and CDR2 YFSETQ. The CDR3 is made up of 15 amino acids. J was trimmed by 7 bases and V by 4 bases; bases with no gene match: 8. DNA for the CDR3: TGCGCCAGCAGCGCGACAGGGGGCGATATGAACACCATATATTTT. Translated, it gives CASSATGGDMNTIYF.

The chain employs TRBV7-2 and TRBJ1-3; 11 bases match TRBD1. With V trimmed by 2 bases and J by 2 bases, 11 bases remained unmatched. This CDR3 has 19 residues. Germline values: CDR1 SGHTA, CDR2 FQGNSA. The CDR3 coding sequence is TGTGCCAGCAGCTTACGTTTATTCCGGACAGGGGGCACTGGAAACACCATATATTTT. Translation: CASSLRLFRTGGTGNTIYF.

The chain couples TRBV11-3 to TRBJ2-1, with 10 bases matching TRBD2. Germline V gene lookup returns CDR1 SGHNT and CDR2 YENEEA. The CDR3 covers 17 residues. J lost 4 bases, V lost 7 bases, and 13 bases had no gene match. The CDR3: CASTLSTLAGEYNEQFF. The DNA of the CDR3 is TGTGCCAGCACCCTATCAACCCTAGCGGGGGAATACAATGAGCAGTTCTTC.

The V and J genes are TRBV11-1 and TRBJ1-1, with 7 nucleotides matching TRBD1. After removal of 1 base from V and 4 bases from J, the junction contained 6 bases not matched to a gene. Germline V gene lookup returns CDR1 SGHAT and CDR2 FQDESV (reference sequence). The length of the CDR3 is 15 residues. CDR3 protein: CASSLVSGGITEAFF. CDR3 DNA: TGTGCCAGCAGCTTAGTATCAGGGGGTATCACTGAAGCTTTCTTT.

The chain combines TRBV28 with TRBJ1-2, with D possibly matching TRBD1 (5 bases). Trimming left V 2 bases short and J 5 bases short, with 15 bases between. From germline, CDR1 is MDHEN and CDR2 SYDVKM. The CDR3 contains 15 residues. Written as DNA, the CDR3 is TGTGCCAGCAGTTTACGGGGCGGGAGGGTGTATGGCTACACCTTC. It encodes CASSLRGGRVYGYTF.

V usage is TRBV27 and J usage is TRBJ1-5; D ambiguous. Germline CDR1 and CDR2: MNHEY and SMNVEV (reference sequence). V gave up 5 bases and J gave up 5 bases, with 10 bases separating them. The CDR3 contains 13 residues. The CDR3 nucleotides are TGTGCCAGCAGTGAGGGCGTCGATCAGCCCCAGCATTTT. Protein product: CASSEGVDQPQHF.

This clone came up once. This chain uses TRBV3-1 (or the pseudogene TRBV3-2) with TRBJ2-2; tentatively, D is TRBD2 (6 bases). The CDR3 is 17 amino acids. CDR1 and CDR2 (germline): LGHDT, YNNKEL (reference sequence). The ends were cut back, 4 bases at V and 0 bases at J, with 15 bases in the middle. CDR3: CASSPPRDRPNTGELFF. Written as DNA, the CDR3 is TGTGCCAGCAGCCCCCCGCGGGACCGCCCGAACACCGGGGAGCTGTTTTTT.

The rearrangement joins TRBV7-8 to TRBJ2-5, with D possibly matching TRBD1 (6 bases). V lost 6 bases and J 3 bases, leaving 20 bases between the germline ends. The CDR3 is 16 residues long. The germline gives CDR1 SGHVS, CDR2 FQNEAQ. The CDR3 DNA reads TGTGCCAGCAGACCAAGGGGGATATTACGGGAAGAGACCCAGTACTTC. It yields the protein CASRPRGILREETQYF.

The J gene is TRBJ1-1, the V gene TRBV4-1; no definite D call. CDR3 length: 13 amino acids. The V gene lost 0 bases and the J gene lost 8 bases, with 10 bases spanning the gap. Germline V gives CDR1 MGHRA, CDR2 YSYEKL. The CDR3 nucleotides are TGCGCCAGCAGCCAAGAAGATTATGGCGAAGCTTTCTTT. This codes for CASSQEDYGEAFF.

This clone was seen a handful of times. The chain employs TRBV7-2 and TRBJ1-3, with D possibly TRBD1 on 5 matching bases. The V and J ends lost 2 bases and 0 bases respectively, with 11 bases between them. Germline V CDR1 and CDR2: SGHTA, FQGNSA. This CDR3 region has 16 residues. The CDR3 nucleotides are TGTGCCAGCAGCTTATGGGGCGGGAGCTCTGGAAACACCATATATTTT. Translation: CASSLWGGSSGNTIYF.

The V call is TRBV5-6, the J call TRBJ2-1, with TRBD2 matching over 13 bases. The CDR3 runs to 16 residues. The germline V gene has CDR1 SGHDT and CDR2 YYEEEE. The J segment lost 6 bases and the V segment lost 0 bases, leaving 3 bases of the junction unmatched. This CDR3 is CASSLGLAGGPNEQFF. The CDR3 DNA sequence: TGTGCCAGCAGCTTGGGACTAGCGGGAGGACCCAATGAGCAGTTCTTC.

The chain links TRBV28 to TRBJ1-2; a possible D gene is TRBD1 (6 bases). V dropped 7 bases and J dropped 4 bases, with 19 bases sitting between them. Germline V CDR1 and CDR2: MDHEN, SYDVKM. The CDR3 is 15 residues long. DNA of the CDR3: TGTGCCAGCATGGGACTGGGGGGGGCCCCCTATGGCTACACCTTC. Residues: CASMGLGGAPYGYTF.

The rearrangement joins TRBV12-2 to TRBJ1-2. TRBV12-2 is a pseudogene locus. This CDR3 is built from 16 residues. The CDR3 nucleotides read TGTGCAAGTCGCATCCCATTGGGAGGGCCGAACTATGGCTACACCTTC. Translating it yields CASRIPLGGPNYGYTF.

The J gene is TRBJ1-4, the V gene TRBV9; no reliable D call. Germline V CDR1 and CDR2: SGDLS, YYNGEE. This CDR3 has 15 residues. Trimming took off 0 bases at V and 5 bases at J, with 11 bases between the two ends. CDR3 nucleotide sequence: TGTGCCAGCAGCGTAGTCGGGAGCCCGAATGAAAAACTGTTTTTT. It is translated as CASSVVGSPNEKLFF.

The J gene is TRBJ2-3, the V gene TRBV7-2; 7 bases fit TRBD2. The CDR3 runs 15 residues. Germline values: CDR1 SGHTA, CDR2 FQGNSA. The V segment lost 3 bases and the J segment 4 bases; nucleotides outside the gene matches: 7. CDR3 coding DNA: TGTGCCAGCAGCTTGGACGGGGGGAGGGCAGATACGCAGTATTTT. It is translated as CASSLDGGRADTQYF.

The V gene is TRBV7-3, the J gene TRBJ1-2, with D tentatively TRBD1 (6 bases). V lost 5 bases and J lost 3, with 19 bases in between. This CDR3 spans 16 amino acids. CDR1 is SGHTA, CDR2 FQGTGA, per germline. CDR3 region: CASSPTPRDMDYGYTF. As DNA, the CDR3 is TGTGCCAGCAGCCCAACCCCCCGGGACATGGACTATGGCTACACCTTC.

V is TRBV28 and J is TRBJ1-1, with D possibly matching TRBD1 (5 bases). V was clipped by 0 bases and J by 3 bases, with 14 bases between them. CDR1 is MDHEN and CDR2 is SYDVKM in the germline V gene. The CDR3 is made up of 16 amino acids. The chain's CDR3 is CASSLWWGGSDTEAFF. The CDR3 DNA sequence: TGTGCCAGCAGTTTATGGTGGGGGGGGTCGGACACTGAAGCTTTCTTT. Looking up the rest from reference TRBV28 and TRBJ1-1 gives the full variable domain: DVKVTQSSRYLVKRTGEKVFLECVQDMDHENMFWYRQDPGLGLRLIYFSYDVKMKEKGDIPEGYSVSREKKERFSLILESASTNQTSMYLCASSLWWGGSDTEAFFGQGTRLTVV.